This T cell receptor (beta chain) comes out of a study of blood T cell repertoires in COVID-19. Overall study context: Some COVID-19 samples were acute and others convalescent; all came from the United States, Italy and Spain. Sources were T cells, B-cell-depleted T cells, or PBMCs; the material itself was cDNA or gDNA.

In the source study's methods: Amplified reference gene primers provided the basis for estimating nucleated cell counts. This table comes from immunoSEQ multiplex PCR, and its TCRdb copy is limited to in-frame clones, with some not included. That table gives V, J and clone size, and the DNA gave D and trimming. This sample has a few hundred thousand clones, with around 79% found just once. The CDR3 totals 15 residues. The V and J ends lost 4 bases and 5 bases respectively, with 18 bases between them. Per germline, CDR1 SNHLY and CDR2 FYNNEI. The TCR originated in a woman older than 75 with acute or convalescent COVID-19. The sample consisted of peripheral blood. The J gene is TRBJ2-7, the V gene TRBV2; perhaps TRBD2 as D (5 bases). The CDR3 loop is CASSAQRLTSNEQYF. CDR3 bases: TGTGCCAGCAGTGCTCAGAGACTAACCTCTAACGAGCAGTACTTC.